This T cell receptor (beta chain) stems from a study of blood T cell repertoires in COVID-19. Across the whole study: The study drew acute and convalescent COVID-19 samples from the United States, Italy and Spain. PBMCs, B-cell-depleted T cells, or T cells were the source of the cDNA or gDNA that made up the material.

V was shortened by 5 bases and J by 5 bases, with 6 bases between the two germline ends. Germline CDR1 MGHDK, CDR2 SYGVNS. This CDR3 spans 11 amino acids. Original methodology: The authors estimated nucleated cell counts from reference gene primer amplification. Clones were read by immunoSEQ multiplex PCR, and TCRdb kept only the in-frame ones, dropping some. V and J calls and clone size are copied from that table; D and trimming were computed from the DNA. The table has under 200,000 clones, about nine tenths seen once. The clonotype was recovered from a man aged 18 to 30 with acute or convalescent COVID-19. Source material: peripheral blood. The rearrangement uses TRBV25-1 and TRBJ1-2; no definite D call. The CDR3: CASSFLYGYTF. The CDR3 coding sequence is TGTGCCAGCAGTTTCCTTTATGGCTACACCTTC.